The 23 T cell receptor beta chains presented below share a single source sample, sequenced in a study of blood T cell repertoires in COVID-19. Sequencing was performed with immunoSEQ multiplex PCR; in TCRdb, only in-frame clones are kept and a portion is missing. Among about 150,000 clones listed, roughly 84% were seen once. Sequenced material: PBMCs or T cells enriched from blood (not recorded which). Every receptor here comes from a woman aged 45-60 years who had recovered from COVID-19.

This chain links TRBV12-3 or TRBV12-4 with TRBJ1-4; D remains ambiguous. The CDR3 extends over 13 amino acids. V lost 6 bases and J lost 8, with 13 bases in between. The CDR3 DNA reads TGTGCCAGCAGATCAGGACTAGCGGAAAAACTGTTTTTT. As protein: CASRSGLAEKLFF.

The chain employs TRBV19 and TRBJ1-5; possible D gene TRBD1, 5 bases. Germline CDR1 LNHDA, CDR2 SQIVND (reference sequence). Between the trimmed V and J ends, which lost 3 bases and 2 bases, there was a span of 14 bases. This CDR3 spans 16 amino acids. This chain's CDR3 is CASSIRDYWGNQPQHF. CDR3 coding DNA: TGTGCCAGTAGTATTCGGGACTATTGGGGCAATCAGCCCCAGCATTTT.

This clone has just one count. The chain uses TRBV6-6 and TRBJ2-7; the D gene is possibly TRBD1 (6 bases). Trimming pared 6 bases from V and 6 bases from J, leaving 18 bases between. The CDR3 loop spans 14 amino acids. Looked up from germline, CDR1 is MNHNY and CDR2 is SVGAGI (reference sequence). The CDR3 protein is CASRDPDSLGEQYF. The CDR3, as DNA: TGTGCCAGCAGGGACCCGGACAGTCTAGGCGAGCAGTACTTC.

The gene calls are TRBV7-2 and TRBJ1-1, with 8 bases fitting TRBD1. V gave up 2 bases and J gave up 4 bases; unmatched junction bases: 6. The CDR3 spans 15 residues. Germline V gene data show CDR1 as SGHTA and CDR2 as FQGNSA. The CDR3 region is CASSLLTGASTEAFF. CDR3 coding DNA: TGTGCCAGCAGCTTATTGACAGGGGCCTCCACTGAAGCTTTCTTT.

The CDR3 sequence is CAIATGPLYGYTF. CDR3 DNA: TGTGCCATTGCTACAGGGCCCCTCTATGGCTACACCTTC. The chain links TRBV6-5 to TRBJ1-2; a weak D match, TRBD1 (6 bases). The CDR3 is 13 amino acids. Per germline, CDR1 MNHEY and CDR2 SVGAGI. V lost 10 bases and J 4 bases, leaving 16 bases between the germline ends.

In its sample, this clone was seen once. V gene TRBV4-2 combines with J gene TRBJ1-5; possible D gene TRBD1, 5 bases. V lost 0 bases, J lost 2 bases, and 11 bases lay in between. From germline, CDR1 is LGHNA and CDR2 YNFKEQ. This CDR3 comprises 16 residues. The CDR3 bases are TGTGCCAGCAGCCAAGAATGGGGGGTCGGCAATCAGCCCCAGCATTTT. Protein: CASSQEWGVGNQPQHF.

V and J are TRBV9 and TRBJ2-2, with 7 nucleotides matching TRBD2. This CDR3 has 17 residues. V shed 4 bases, J shed 0 bases, and the junction held 9 bases outside the gene matches. Germline assignment: CDR1 SGDLS and CDR2 YYNGEE. CDR3 loop: CASSPRWAGANTGELFF. In nucleotides, the CDR3 is TGTGCCAGCAGCCCACGGTGGGCGGGAGCGAACACCGGGGAGCTGTTTTTT.

V usage is TRBV5-1 and J usage is TRBJ2-3, with TRBD1 matching 10 bases. The germline V gene encodes CDR1 SGHRS and CDR2 YFSETQ. The V segment lost 5 bases and the J segment 3 bases; nucleotides outside the gene matches: 3. CDR3 length: 14 amino acids. CDR3 sequence (DNA): TGCGCCAGCAGTTCGGGACAGGGGACAGATACGCAGTATTTT. Residues: CASSSGQGTDTQYF.

The chain carries TRBV27 and TRBJ2-3; possibly TRBD2 for D (5 bases). The CDR3 has 15 amino acids. V lost 6 bases, J lost 0 bases, and 13 bases lay in between. Germline V lookup: CDR1 MNHEY, CDR2 SMNVEV (reference sequence). CDR3 coding DNA: TGTGCCAGCAGCCCACTAGGGCCCAGCACAGATACGCAGTATTTT. This encodes CASSPLGPSTDTQYF.

V and J are TRBV4-1 and TRBJ1-3; 8 bases match TRBD1. Germline V gene lookup returns CDR1 MGHRA and CDR2 YSYEKL. This CDR3 has 14 amino acids. Trimming took 4 bases from V and 4 from J; bases not matched to a gene: 3. CDR3 nucleotide sequence: TGCGCCAGCAGCCCTCGGACAGGGGGAAACACCATATATTTT. This encodes CASSPRTGGNTIYF.

The gene calls are TRBV29-1 and TRBJ1-2; the match to TRBD1 covers 7 bases. CDR1 SQVTM and CDR2 ANQGSEA come from the germline V gene. There are 11 residues in the CDR3. The V and J ends lost 6 bases and 10 bases, in that order; junction bases with no gene match: 8. The CDR3 DNA reads as TGCAGCGTCTCCGGGACAGCCTCCTACACCTTC. It is translated as CSVSGTASYTF.

The V call is TRBV7-2, the J call TRBJ2-7, with 8 bases fitting TRBD1. J lost 6 bases, V lost 2 bases, and 9 bases had no gene match. Germline V gene data show CDR1 as SGHTA and CDR2 as FQGNSA. The length of the CDR3 is 15 residues. For the CDR3, the DNA is TGTGCCAGCAGCTTACCACAGGGGGTGGTCGCCGAGCAGTACTTC. Translated, it gives CASSLPQGVVAEQYF.

The rearrangement joins TRBV11-2 to TRBJ2-1; 10 nucleotides match TRBD2. The CDR3 contains 15 residues. J lost 8 bases, V lost 3 bases, and 7 bases had no gene match. In germline, CDR1 is SGHAT, CDR2 FQNNGV. In nucleotides, the CDR3 is TGTGCCAGCAGCTTGGTAGCGGGAGGAGGACATGAGCAGTTCTTC. This sequence encodes CASSLVAGGGHEQFF.

The DNA for the CDR3 is TGTGCCAGCAGTTTCGACAGGACCCAGGAGTACTTC. Translation: CASSFDRTQEYF. The J gene is TRBJ2-7, the V gene TRBV5-6, with D possibly matching TRBD1 (6 bases). The CDR3 is 12 amino acids. Germline loops: CDR1 SGHDT, CDR2 YYEEEE. V was trimmed by 5 bases and J by 11 bases, leaving 17 bases between them.

J is TRBJ2-3 and V is TRBV3-1 (or the pseudogene TRBV3-2), with 8 bases aligning to TRBD2. Losses at the gene ends were 6 bases for V and 5 bases for J; bases not matched to a gene: 4. Germline loops: CDR1 LGHDT, CDR2 YNNKEL (reference sequence). The CDR3 is 13 amino acids. Here the CDR3 reads CASRTAGVDTQYF. As DNA, the CDR3 is TGTGCCAGCAGAACAGCGGGAGTAGATACGCAGTATTTT.

This clone appeared once. The chain combines TRBV7-2 with TRBJ2-2; TRBD2 matches 14 bases. V shed 2 bases and J 5 bases; nucleotides not matched to a gene: 7. Per germline, CDR1 SGHTA and CDR2 FQGNSA. This CDR3 is 18 amino acids long. CDR3 sequence reads: CASSLWTSGRRRTGELFF. The CDR3 bases are TGTGCCAGCAGCTTATGGACTAGCGGGAGGAGGCGGACCGGGGAGCTGTTTTTT.

The genes are TRBV5-1 and TRBJ2-2; 10 bases fit TRBD2. V was clipped by 5 bases and J by 1 base; unmatched bases: 5. CDR1 and CDR2 from the germline V gene are SGHRS and YFSETQ. The CDR3 consists of 16 residues. The CDR3 nucleotides read TGCGCCAGCAGGTGGACTAGCGGCGGGAACACCGGGGAGCTGTTTTTT. Its translation is CASRWTSGGNTGELFF.

The chain employs TRBV2 and TRBJ1-6; 7 nucleotides match TRBD1. The germline V gene encodes CDR1 SNHLY and CDR2 FYNNEI. The V and J ends lost 5 bases and 5 bases, in that order; junction bases with no gene match: 3. This CDR3 contains 14 residues. CDR3 bases: TGTGCCAGCAGTTGGGACAGCGATAATTCACCCCTCCACTTT. Its translation: CASSWDSDNSPLHF.

A few counts support this clone. CDR3 region: CASGQDRVPYEQYF. The CDR3 nucleotides read TGTGCCAGCGGACAGGACAGGGTACCCTACGAGCAGTACTTC. This chain uses TRBV7-9 with TRBJ2-7; 8 bases agree with TRBD1. The germline CDR1 and CDR2 sequences are SEHNR and FQNEAQ (reference sequence). This CDR3 spans 14 amino acids. V was clipped by 8 bases and J by 2 bases; unmatched bases: 8.

The chain has TRBV28 and TRBJ1-2, with 7 bases identical to TRBD1. Germline CDR1 MDHEN, CDR2 SYDVKM. The CDR3 extends over 13 amino acids. Trimming at V came to 6 bases and at J to 3 bases, leaving 4 bases not matched to a gene. This chain's CDR3 is CASSKGTDYGYTF. For the CDR3, the DNA is TGTGCCAGCAGCAAAGGGACAGACTATGGCTACACCTTC.

The rearrangement uses TRBV5-6 and TRBJ2-7; D call uncertain. Trimming took 4 bases from V and 6 from J, leaving 8 bases between them. The CDR3 has 11 residues. CDR1 is SGHDT, CDR2 YYEEEE, per germline. This CDR3 is CASSASREQYF. DNA of the CDR3: TGTGCCAGCAGCGCTTCGCGCGAGCAGTACTTC.

The chain carries TRBV7-2 and TRBJ2-7, with TRBD1 matching 9 bases. CDR1 is SGHTA and CDR2 is FQGNSA in the germline V gene. The V gene end was trimmed by 3 bases and the J gene end by 2 bases; junction bases not matched to a gene: 8. This CDR3 region has 16 residues. CDR3 in amino acids: CASSLGGQGIPYEQYF. In nucleotides, the CDR3 is TGTGCCAGCAGCTTGGGAGGACAGGGGATCCCCTACGAGCAGTACTTC.

The chain is built from TRBV3-1 (or the pseudogene TRBV3-2) and TRBJ2-3; the match to TRBD2 covers 11 bases. The CDR3 has 16 amino acids. The junction had 7 bases not matched to a gene; V was cut back by 2 bases and J by 6 bases. Per germline, CDR1 LGHDT and CDR2 YNNKEL (reference sequence). The CDR3 here is CASSQRPSGRRDTQYF. In nucleotides, the CDR3 is TGTGCCAGCAGCCAACGGCCTAGCGGGAGGCGGGATACGCAGTATTTT.